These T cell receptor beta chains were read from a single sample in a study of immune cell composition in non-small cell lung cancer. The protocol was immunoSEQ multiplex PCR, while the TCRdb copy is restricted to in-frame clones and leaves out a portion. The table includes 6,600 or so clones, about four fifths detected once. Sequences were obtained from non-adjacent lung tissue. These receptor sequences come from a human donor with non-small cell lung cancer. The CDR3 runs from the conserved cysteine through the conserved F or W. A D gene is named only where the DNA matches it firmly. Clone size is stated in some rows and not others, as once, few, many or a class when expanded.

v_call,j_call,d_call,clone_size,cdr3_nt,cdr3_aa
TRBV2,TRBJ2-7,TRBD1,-,TGTGCCAGCATAGGGGGCGAGTTCACCTACGAGCAGTACTTC,CASIGGEFTYEQYF
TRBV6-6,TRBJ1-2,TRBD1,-,TGTGCCAGCAGTTATTTAGACAGGGAGAACTATGGCTACACCTTC,CASSYLDRENYGYTF
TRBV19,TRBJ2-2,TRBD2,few,TGTGCCAGTAGTCCCGGACTAGCGGGAGTCACCGGGGAGCTGTTTTTT,CASSPGLAGVTGELFF
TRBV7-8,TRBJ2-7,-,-,TGTGCCAGCAGCCTACTCTACGAGCAGTACTTC,CASSLLYEQYF
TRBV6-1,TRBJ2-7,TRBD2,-,TGTGCCAGCGACTTGGGAGGGGCCGGCTCCTACGAGCAGTACTTC,CASDLGGAGSYEQYF
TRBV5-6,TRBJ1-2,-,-,TGTGCCAGCAGCTTGGACCCCCGGGTGGACTATGGCTACACCTTC,CASSLDPRVDYGYTF
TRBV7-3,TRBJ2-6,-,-,TGTGCCAGCAGCTCCGGACAGCCTGGGGCCAACGTCCTGACTTTC,CASSSGQPGANVLTF
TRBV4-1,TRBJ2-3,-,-,TGCGCCAGCAGCCAAGGCGGGTGGAGCACAGATACGCAGTATTTT,CASSQGGWSTDTQYF
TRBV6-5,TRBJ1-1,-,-,TGTGCCAGCAGTTTAGGAGGAAACACTGAAGCTTTCTTT,CASSLGGNTEAFF
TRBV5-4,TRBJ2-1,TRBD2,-,TGTGCCAGCAGCCCCGGGACTAGCGGGAGTGGCAATGAGCAGTTCTTC,CASSPGTSGSGNEQFF
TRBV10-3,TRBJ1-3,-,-,TGTGCCATCGGTCAGGATGGGCCAGGAAACACCATATATTTT,CAIGQDGPGNTIYF
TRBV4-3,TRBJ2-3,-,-,TGCGCCAGCAGCCCCCTAGTACACTTACACACAGATACGCAGTATTTT,CASSPLVHLHTDTQYF
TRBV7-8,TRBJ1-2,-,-,TGTGCCAGCAGCCCAAGAGGGGCGGGGGTCTATGGCTACACCTTC,CASSPRGAGVYGYTF
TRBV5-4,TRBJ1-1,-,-,TGTGCCAGCAGCCCCCGGGGGGGACGCGCTGAAGCTTTCTTT,CASSPRGGRAEAFF
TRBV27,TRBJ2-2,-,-,TGTGCCAGCAGTTTATTTCTAACCAAAAACACCGGGGAGCTGTTTTTT,CASSLFLTKNTGELFF
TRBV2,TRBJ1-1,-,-,TGTGCCAGGTGGGAGGGGAACACTGAAGCTTTCTTT,CARWEGNTEAFF
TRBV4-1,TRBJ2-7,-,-,TGCGCCAGCAGCCAAGCAGGGGCAGGCTCCTACGAGCAGTACTTC,CASSQAGAGSYEQYF
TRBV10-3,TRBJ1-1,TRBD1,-,TGTGCCATCAGGGGGACAGCGGGGGGCGAAGCTTTCTTT,CAIRGTAGGEAFF
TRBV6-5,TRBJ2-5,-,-,TGTGCCAGCAGCTACCGAAACCAGGGATGGGAGACCCAGTACTTC,CASSYRNQGWETQYF
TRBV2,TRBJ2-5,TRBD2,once,TGTGCCAGCAGTGCGGGAGGTTGGGAGGAGACCCAGTACTTC,CASSAGGWEETQYF
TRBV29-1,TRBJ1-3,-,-,TGCAGCGTGATAGCCGCTAGAAACACCATATATTTT,CSVIAARNTIYF
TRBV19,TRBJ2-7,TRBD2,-,TGTGCCAGTAGTATACTAGCGGGGAACGAGCAGTACTTC,CASSILAGNEQYF
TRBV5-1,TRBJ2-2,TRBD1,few,TGCGCCAGCAGCTTGCGCTTGACAGGGGGCCCCACCGGGGAGCTGTTTTTT,CASSLRLTGGPTGELFF
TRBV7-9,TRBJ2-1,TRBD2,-,TGTGCCAGCACCCACCTCCGGGGGGAGACTGAGCAGTTCTTC,CASTHLRGETEQFF
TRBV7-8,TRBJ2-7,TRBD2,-,TGTGCCAGCAGTCACACTAGCGGGGGGCGGGATCAGTACTTC,CASSHTSGGRDQYF
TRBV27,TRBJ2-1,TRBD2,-,TGTGCCAGCAGCCTTACTAGCGGGAGGGACTATGAGCAGTTCTTC,CASSLTSGRDYEQFF
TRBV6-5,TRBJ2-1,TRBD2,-,TGTGCCAGCAGTTACGCGAGCGGGGGCGATGAGCAGTTCTTC,CASSYASGGDEQFF
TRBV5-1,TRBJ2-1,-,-,TGCGCCAGCAGCTTACCCGGACTCTCCTACAATGAGCAGTTCTTC,CASSLPGLSYNEQFF
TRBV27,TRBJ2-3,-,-,TGTGCCAGCAGTGGAGGACGCCTCGGGGAAAGCACAGATACGCAGTATTTT,CASSGGRLGESTDTQYF
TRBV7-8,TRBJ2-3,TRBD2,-,TGTGCCAGCAGCTTGCTTAGCGGGAGGGGGCTCGGGGATACGCAGTATTTT,CASSLLSGRGLGDTQYF
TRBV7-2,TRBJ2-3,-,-,TGTGCCAGCAGCTTCGGAGGGTGGGAGCGAGAGGTCGTACAGTATTTT,CASSFGGWEREVVQYF
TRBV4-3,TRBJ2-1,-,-,TGCGCCAGCAGCGAGCGGCGGAGCTCCTACAATGAGCAGTTCTTC,CASSERRSSYNEQFF
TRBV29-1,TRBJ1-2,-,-,TGCAGCGTTGTGGGTGGACAGCCTTGGGGCTACACCTTC,CSVVGGQPWGYTF
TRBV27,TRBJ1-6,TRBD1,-,TGTGCCAGCAGTCGCCGACAGGGGCGAGAGGCCCTCCACTTT,CASSRRQGREALHF
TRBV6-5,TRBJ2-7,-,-,TGTGCCAGCAGTTACACTGGGCAGGGGGGTGGGGAGCAGTACTTC,CASSYTGQGGGEQYF
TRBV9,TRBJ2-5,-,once,TGTGCCAGCAGCCTTGAGGGATCTGGGGTTGCGGAGACCCAGTACTTC,CASSLEGSGVAETQYF
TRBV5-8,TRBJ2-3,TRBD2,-,TGTGCCAGCAGTTTGGGACTAGCGGGAGGCGATACGCAGTATTTT,CASSLGLAGGDTQYF
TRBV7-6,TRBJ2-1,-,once,TGTGCCAGCAGCTTAGCGGTCTTAACAGGGAGGGACTACAATGAGCAGTTCTTC,CASSLAVLTGRDYNEQFF
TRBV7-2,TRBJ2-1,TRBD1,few,TGTGCCAGCAGCTTAGTAGGAAGGGGGCATCAGGGGGATGAGCAGTTCTTC,CASSLVGRGHQGDEQFF
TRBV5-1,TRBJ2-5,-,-,TGCGCCAGCAGCTTGCGGTCGGGGGAAACCCAGTACTTC,CASSLRSGETQYF
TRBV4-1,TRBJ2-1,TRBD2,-,TGCGCCAGCAGCCACCCGGGACTAGCGAGTTACCGCTACAATGAGCAGTTCTTC,CASSHPGLASYRYNEQFF
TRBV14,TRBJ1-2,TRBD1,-,TGTGCCAGCAGCCTTAATTCCGGGACAGGGGGCTTTGGCTACACCTTC,CASSLNSGTGGFGYTF
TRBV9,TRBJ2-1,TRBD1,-,TGTGCCAGCAGCACCCCACAGGGGGCAATAGGGAATGAGCAGTTCTTC,CASSTPQGAIGNEQFF
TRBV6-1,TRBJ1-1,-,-,TGTGCCAGCAGGCCTACAGGCCCTGGGGCTGAAGCTTTCTTT,CASRPTGPGAEAFF
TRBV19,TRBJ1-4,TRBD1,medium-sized,TGTGCCAGTAGTATTGGGACAGGTAAAACAACTAATGAAAAACTGTTTTTT,CASSIGTGKTTNEKLFF
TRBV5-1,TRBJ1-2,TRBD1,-,TGCGCCAGCAGCTACGGACAGGGGGACTATGGCTACACCTTC,CASSYGQGDYGYTF
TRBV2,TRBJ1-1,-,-,TGTGCCAGCACCAGACGGGACACTGAAGCTTTCTTT,CASTRRDTEAFF
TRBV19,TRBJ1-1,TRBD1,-,TGTGCCAGTAGGGGGACAGGGATGAACACTGAAGCTTTCTTT,CASRGTGMNTEAFF
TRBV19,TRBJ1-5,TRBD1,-,TGTGCCAGTACCCGGGACAGGGGCTGGGGTCAGCCCCAGCATTTT,CASTRDRGWGQPQHF
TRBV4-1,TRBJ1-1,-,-,TGCGCCAGCAGCTCCGGTGTGAACACTGAAGCTTTCTTT,CASSSGVNTEAFF
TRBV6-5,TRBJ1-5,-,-,TGTGCCAGCAGTTTCAGGGTGAGCCAGCCCCAGCATTTT,CASSFRVSQPQHF
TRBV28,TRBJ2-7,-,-,TGTGCCAGCAGTTTCAATAGCGAGCAGTACTTC,CASSFNSEQYF
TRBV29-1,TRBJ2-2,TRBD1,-,TGCAGCGGGGGCCGGGACAGGGACACCGGGGAGCTGTTTTTT,CSGGRDRDTGELFF
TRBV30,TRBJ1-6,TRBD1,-,TGTGCCTGGAGTAGAGACAGGGCTAATTCACCCCTCCACTTT,CAWSRDRANSPLHF
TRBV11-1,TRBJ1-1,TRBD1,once,TGTGCCAGCAGCCCTGTCGGGGACAGGGGGCAGACTGAAGCTTTCTTT,CASSPVGDRGQTEAFF
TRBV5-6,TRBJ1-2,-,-,TGTGCCAGCAGCTTACGACCCCCCGGGGACTATGGCTACACCTTC,CASSLRPPGDYGYTF
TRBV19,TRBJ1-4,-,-,TGTGCCAGTAGAGATGCAGATGAAAAACTGTTTTTT,CASRDADEKLFF
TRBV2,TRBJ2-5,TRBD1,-,TGTGCCAGCAGTCGGGACAGCCAAGAGACCCAGTACTTC,CASSRDSQETQYF
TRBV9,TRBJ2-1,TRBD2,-,TGTGCCAGCAGCGTAGGAGCGGGGGCCCCCTTTTACAATGAGCAGTTCTTC,CASSVGAGAPFYNEQFF
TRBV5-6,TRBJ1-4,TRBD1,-,TGTGCCAGCAGCTGGGGGCAGGGGGGTGAAAAACTGTTTTTT,CASSWGQGGEKLFF